This T cell receptor (beta chain) was retrieved from a study of T cells after yellow fever vaccination. Via MiXCR, TCRdb re-called the 5' RACE reads, giving one row per CDR3 protein. Of about 230,000 distinct CDR3 sequences listed, roughly 6.3% were seen once; the top ten hold around 1%. The CDR3 sequence is 17 residues long. The germline CDR1 and CDR2 sequences are SQVTM and ANQGSEA. After removal of 7 bases from V and 0 bases from J, the junction contained 11 bases not matched to a gene. Source: CD4+ T cells sorted from PBMCs, taken on the day of the yellow fever booster vaccination. V usage is TRBV29-1 and J usage is TRBJ2-1; 11 bases are a match to TRBD2. The sequence was collected from a man aged 25-45 years who received the YFV17D yellow fever vaccine. CDR3 region: CSGRGLAGGSSYNEQFF. The DNA for the CDR3 is TGCAGCGGCCGGGGGCTAGCGGGAGGCAGCTCCTACAATGAGCAGTTCTTC.